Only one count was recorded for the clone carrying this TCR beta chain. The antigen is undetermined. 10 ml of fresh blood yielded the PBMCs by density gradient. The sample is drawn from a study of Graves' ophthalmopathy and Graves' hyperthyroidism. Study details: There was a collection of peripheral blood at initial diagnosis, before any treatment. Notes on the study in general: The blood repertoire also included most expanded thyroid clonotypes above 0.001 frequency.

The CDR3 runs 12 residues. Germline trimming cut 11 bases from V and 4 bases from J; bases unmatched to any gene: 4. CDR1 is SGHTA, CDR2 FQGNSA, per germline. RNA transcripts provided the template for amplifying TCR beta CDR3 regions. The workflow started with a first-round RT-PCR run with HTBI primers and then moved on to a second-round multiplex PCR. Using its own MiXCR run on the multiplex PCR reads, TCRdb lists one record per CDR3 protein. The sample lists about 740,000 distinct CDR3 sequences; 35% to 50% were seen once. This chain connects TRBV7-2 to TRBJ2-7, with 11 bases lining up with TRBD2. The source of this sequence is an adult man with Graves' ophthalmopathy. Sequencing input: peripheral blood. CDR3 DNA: TGTGCCTTAGCGGGAGGGCCGTACGAGCAGTACTTC. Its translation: CALAGGPYEQYF.